This T cell receptor (beta chain) is drawn from a study of T cell responses to AZD1222 COVID-19 vaccine. Overall study findings and caveats: Possibly, clonal diversity was underestimated; donors were largely white British and included more females. Baseline serostatus was positive in only a handful of AZD1222 recipients. Researchers took repertoire samples only after the peak T cell response had come.

TCRdb keeps only in-frame clones here, not all; method: immunoSEQ multiplex PCR. This repertoire shows about 140,000 clones, around 93% found once; its top ten account for roughly 2.2%. Remarks on this clone: The antigen is undetermined.

Deletions cut 5 bases from V and 10 bases from J, with 12 bases between. The CDR3 is 13 residues long. Germline V gives CDR1 SGHDN, CDR2 FVKESK. The chain recombines TRBV14 with TRBJ1-6; a weak D match, TRBD1 (5 bases). The TCR was taken from an adult in good health. The specimen was peripheral blood, collected on day 0 of AZD1222 vaccination. The CDR3 nucleotides are TGTGCCAGCAGCATAGGAGGGGAATCACCCCTCCACTTT. This gives the protein CASSIGGESPLHF. Full variable domain (remainder filled in from reference TRBV14 and TRBJ1-6): EAGVTQFPSHSVIEKGQTVTLRCDPISGHDNLYWYRRVMGKEIKFLLHFVKESKQDESGMPNNRFLAERTGGTYSTLKVQPAELEDSGVYFCASSIGGESPLHFGNGTRLTVT.